This T cell receptor (beta chain) was recorded in a study of cytomegalovirus exposure and HLA in healthy donors. Researchers ran the PCR with 60 Vbeta and 13 Jbeta primers. The method was immunoSEQ multiplex PCR; TCRdb's version includes in-frame clones alone and lacks a portion of them. The table lists 110,000 or so clones, about 61% of them singletons. The CDR3 covers 17 residues. From germline, CDR1 is SGHRS and CDR2 YFSETQ. V lost 0 bases, J lost 5 bases, and 9 bases stayed unmatched. The genes are TRBV5-1 and TRBJ2-3, with 10 positions matching TRBD2. The sequenced sample consisted of PBMCs. This receptor was obtained from a young man in good health and CMV-seropositive. The CDR3 loop is CASSLGSSGGAGDTQYF. The CDR3 DNA reads TGCGCCAGCAGCTTGGGTTCGAGCGGGGGGGCGGGAGATACGCAGTATTTT.